This T cell receptor (beta chain) was sequenced for a study of T cell responses to AZD1222 COVID-19 vaccine. Germline CDR1 SGHRS, CDR2 YFSETQ. J lost 7 bases, V lost 3 bases, and 6 bases had no gene match. This CDR3 is built from 16 residues. Findings and limits, study-wide: Researchers took repertoire samples only after the peak T cell response had come. Among spike-specific TCRs, nearly half reportedly target unmutated variant regions. Donor demographics were predominantly white British with a female majority; clonal diversity may be underestimated.

Note on this clone: The antigen remains undetermined.

It was second doses at about 4 or about 12 weeks that were pooled. Generated by immunoSEQ multiplex PCR, the TCRdb table keeps only in-frame clones and is missing some. The data show approximately 180,000 clones, around nine tenths seen once. Material: peripheral blood, obtained 28 days after the second AZD1222 dose. The chain employs TRBV5-1 and TRBJ2-1; 14 bases fit TRBD2. This TCR derives from an adult who received the AZD1222 COVID-19 vaccine. The CDR3 loop reads CASSSGGLAGENEQFF. As DNA, the CDR3 is TGCGCCAGCAGCTCTGGGGGACTAGCGGGAGAGAATGAGCAGTTCTTC.